The 10 T cell receptor beta chains in this list originate from one sample, sequenced in a study of identifying expanded T cells in peripheral blood. Here immunoSEQ multiplex PCR was the method, and the copy in TCRdb shows in-frame clones only, minus some. The data hold roughly 63,000 clones, with about four fifths observed a single time. Sample: blood. The receptors shown here come from a person aged 18-70 years in good health.

This clone has a handful of counts. The gene calls are TRBV13 and TRBJ2-1, with 12 bases that match TRBD2. The CDR3 is 14 amino acids. Germline-derived CDR1 and CDR2 are PRHDT and FYEKMQ (reference sequence). Trimming cost V 4 bases and J 9 bases; bases outside gene matches: 4. This CDR3 reads CASSSSGRASEQFF. The CDR3 DNA follows: TGTGCCAGCAGCTCTAGCGGGAGGGCAAGTGAGCAGTTCTTC.

The CDR3 sequence is CASSYMDNTEAFF. CDR3 coding DNA: TGTGCCAGCAGCTATATGGACAACACTGAAGCTTTCTTT. The V and J genes are TRBV11-2 and TRBJ1-1; D unresolved. CDR3 size: 13 residues. Trimming took off 4 bases at V and 2 bases at J, with 8 bases between the two ends. The germline gives CDR1 SGHAT, CDR2 FQNNGV.

The genes are TRBV19 and TRBJ2-1; 7 nucleotides match TRBD2. Germline V gene sequence: CDR1 LNHDA, CDR2 SQIVND (reference sequence). After removal of 5 bases from V and 0 bases from J, the junction contained 13 bases not matched to a gene. This CDR3 contains 18 residues. CDR3 nucleotide sequence: TGTGCCAGTAGTGCAAGGACTAGTGGGGTGAGCTCCTACAATGAGCAGTTCTTC. Residues: CASSARTSGVSSYNEQFF. Variable domain in full (rest from reference TRBV19 and TRBJ2-1): DGGITQSPKYLFRKEGQNVTLSCEQNLNHDAMYWYRQDPGQGLRLIYYSQIVNDFQKGDIAEGYSVSREKKESFPLTVTSAQKNPTAFYLCASSARTSGVSSYNEQFFGPGTRLTVL.

The rearrangement uses TRBV27 and TRBJ2-1, with TRBD1 as a possible D gene (6 bases). In germline, CDR1 is MNHEY, CDR2 SMNVEV (reference sequence). This CDR3 has 14 amino acids. Deletions cut 3 bases from V and 4 bases from J, with 10 bases between. In DNA form, the CDR3 reads TGTGCCAGCAGTTTCCCAGGGGAATACAATGAGCAGTTCTTC. Amino acid sequence: CASSFPGEYNEQFF.

The chain joins TRBV6-1 to TRBJ2-7; D unclear. V was clipped by 1 base and J by 2 bases, with 6 bases between them. The CDR3 runs 13 residues. From germline, CDR1 is MNHNS and CDR2 SASEGT. The CDR3 region is CASSEGFPYEQYV. The CDR3 DNA reads as TGTGCCAGCAGTGAAGGCTTTCCCTACGAGCAGTACGTC.

This chain uses TRBV2 with TRBJ2-1; 9 bases match TRBD2. Trimming at V came to 4 bases and at J to 5 bases, leaving 6 bases not matched to a gene. The CDR3 is made up of 15 amino acids. The germline V gene encodes CDR1 SNHLY and CDR2 FYNNEI. CDR3 nucleotides: TGTGCCAGCAGTGCCCTTAGCGGGGGCCACAATGAGCAGTTCTTC. Translation gives CASSALSGGHNEQFF.

CDR3 in DNA: TGTGCCAGCAGCAAATTCAAGGGGACTATGCCCTTCTACGAGCAGTACTTC. It yields the protein CASSKFKGTMPFYEQYF. V and J are TRBV21-1 and TRBJ2-7; TRBD2, the table's D call, lacks a check against the DNA. TRBV21-1 is a known pseudogene. The CDR3 consists of 17 residues.

This clone was found many times. The rearrangement links TRBV6-5 to TRBJ1-5; maybe TRBD1 (6 bases). The V gene's germline CDR1 is MNHEY and CDR2 SVGAGI. The CDR3 covers 13 residues. Trimming took 8 bases from V and 2 from J, leaving 10 bases between them. Here the CDR3 reads CASGGGRNQPQHF. As DNA, the CDR3 is TGTGCCAGCGGGGGGGGCCGCAATCAGCCCCAGCATTTT.

This clone was observed a few times. This chain links TRBV5-1 with TRBJ2-7, with D possibly TRBD2 on 5 matching bases. The germline gives CDR1 SGHRS, CDR2 YFSETQ. The length of the CDR3 is 13 residues. With 5 bases removed from V and 3 bases from J, the gap between germline ends came to 12 bases. CDR3 amino acids: CASRAGAVYEQYF. For the CDR3, the DNA is TGCGCCAGCAGGGCTGGAGCGGTCTACGAGCAGTACTTC.

The chain combines TRBV4-2 with TRBJ2-2; D is unclear. Germline CDR1 and CDR2: LGHNA and YNFKEQ. The CDR3 runs 14 residues. The germline V and J ends were trimmed by 1 base and 3 bases, with 6 bases remaining between them. This CDR3 reads CASSQALDTGELFF. CDR3 DNA sequence: TGTGCCAGCAGCCAAGCCCTCGACACCGGGGAGCTGTTTTTT.